This TCR beta chain was sequenced during a study of shared clonotypes between healthy human individuals. With 0 bases removed from V and 5 bases from J, the gap between germline ends came to 8 bases. Per germline, CDR1 ENHRY and CDR2 SYGVKD. The CDR3 consists of 14 residues. The repertoire was sequenced with immunoSEQ multiplex PCR; TCRdb's copy has only in-frame clones and lacks some. The repertoire holds 980,000 or so clones, with over 75% as singletons. Donors were Caucasian adults residing in Nashville, Tennessee, USA. This clonotype was obtained from a young man in good health. Input material: memory CD4+ T cells sorted from blood. Subset of the sample: CD45RA-negative fraction. The chain combines TRBV10-3 with TRBJ1-5; D perhaps matches TRBD1 (6 bases). The CDR3 bases are TGTGCCATCAGTGAGTCAGGGGGATATCAGCCCCAGCATTTT. Protein product: CAISESGGYQPQHF.